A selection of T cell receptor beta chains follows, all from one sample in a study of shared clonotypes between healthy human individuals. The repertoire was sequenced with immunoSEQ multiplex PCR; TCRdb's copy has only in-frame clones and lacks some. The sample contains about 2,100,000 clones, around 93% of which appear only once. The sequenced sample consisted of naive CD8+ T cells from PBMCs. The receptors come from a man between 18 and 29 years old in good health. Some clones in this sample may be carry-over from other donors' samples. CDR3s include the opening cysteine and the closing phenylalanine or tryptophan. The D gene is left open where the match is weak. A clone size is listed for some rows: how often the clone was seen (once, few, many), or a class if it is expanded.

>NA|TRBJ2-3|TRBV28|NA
CASSSTGTLGPDTQYF
TGTGCCAGCAGTTCCACCGGGACCCTAGGCCCAGATACGCAGTATTTT
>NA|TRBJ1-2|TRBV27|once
CASSPEGQGGYGYTF
TGTGCCAGCAGCCCAGAGGGGCAGGGCGGCTATGGCTACACCTTC
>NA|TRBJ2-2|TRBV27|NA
CASSLIRGSTGELFF
TGTGCCAGCAGTTTAATAAGGGGTAGCACCGGGGAGCTGTTTTTT
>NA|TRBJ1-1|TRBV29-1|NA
CSVDILGQGPTVGEAFF
TGCAGCGTTGATATTCTTGGGCAGGGGCCAACGGTAGGTGAAGCTTTCTTT
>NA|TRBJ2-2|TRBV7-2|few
CASRPRSTNTGELFF
TGTGCCAGCAGACCCCGGTCTACCAACACCGGGGAGCTGTTTTTT
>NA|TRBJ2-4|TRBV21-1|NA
CASSNRSRQPVSIQYF
TGTGCCAGCAGCAACCGCTCCCGACAGCCGGTGAGCATTCAGTACTTC
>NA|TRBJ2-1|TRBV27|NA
CASSLSIPGNEQFF
TGTGCCAGCAGTTTATCGATCCCGGGCAATGAGCAGTTCTTC
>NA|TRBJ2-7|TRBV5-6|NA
CASSLSLLGADEQYF
TGTGCCAGCAGCTTGTCTCTCCTTGGGGCGGACGAGCAGTACTTC
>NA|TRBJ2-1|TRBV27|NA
CASRTQGPGYNEQFF
TGTGCCAGCCGAACGCAGGGCCCCGGTTACAATGAGCAGTTCTTC
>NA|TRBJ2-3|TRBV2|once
CASSEAGVADTQYF
TGTGCCAGCAGTGAAGCCGGGGTGGCAGATACGCAGTATTTT
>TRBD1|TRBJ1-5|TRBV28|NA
CASILTLTGDRQPQHF
TGTGCCAGCATTCTAACCCTGACAGGGGACCGGCAGCCCCAGCATTTT
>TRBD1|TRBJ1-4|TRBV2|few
CASSGTGENRATNEKLFF
TGTGCCAGCAGTGGAACAGGGGAAAACCGAGCAACTAATGAAAAACTGTTTTTT
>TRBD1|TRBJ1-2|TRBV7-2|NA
CASSPLTGGDGYTF
TGTGCCAGCAGTCCTTTGACAGGGGGCGATGGCTACACCTTC
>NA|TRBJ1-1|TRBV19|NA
CASSIGMAQLNTEAFF
TGTGCCAGTAGTATAGGGATGGCACAGCTTAACACTGAAGCTTTCTTT
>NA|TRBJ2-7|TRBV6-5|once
CASSYSGREDEQYF
TGTGCCAGCAGTTACTCAGGCAGGGAAGACGAGCAGTACTTC
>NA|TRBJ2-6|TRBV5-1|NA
CASSQGLPWSSGANVLTF
TGCGCCAGCAGCCAGGGACTTCCCTGGAGCTCTGGGGCCAACGTCCTGACTTTC
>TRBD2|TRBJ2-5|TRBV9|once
CASSGPTTSGETQYF
TGTGCCAGCAGCGGCCCCACGACTAGCGGCGAGACCCAGTACTTC
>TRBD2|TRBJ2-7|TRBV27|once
CASSLSRTSGNEQYF
TGTGCCAGCAGTTTATCGCGGACTAGCGGGAACGAGCAGTACTTC
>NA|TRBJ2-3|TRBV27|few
CASSLLATDTQYF
TGTGCCAGCAGTTTACTAGCAACAGATACGCAGTATTTT
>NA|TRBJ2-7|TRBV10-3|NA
CAISEARDEQYF
TGTGCCATCAGTGAGGCGCGTGACGAGCAGTACTTC
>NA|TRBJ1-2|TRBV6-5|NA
CASSYSAGTDPYGYTF
TGTGCCAGCAGTTACTCAGCCGGGACGGATCCCTATGGCTACACCTTC
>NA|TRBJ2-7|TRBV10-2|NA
CASKPGSNYEQYF
TGCGCCAGCAAACCGGGTTCTAACTACGAGCAGTACTTC
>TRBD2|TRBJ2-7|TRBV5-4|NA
CASSFGLAGVGEQYF
TGTGCCAGCAGCTTTGGACTAGCGGGAGTGGGGGAGCAGTACTTC
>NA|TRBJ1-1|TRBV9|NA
CASSVSGVNTEAFF
TGTGCCAGCAGCGTATCAGGGGTGAACACTGAAGCTTTCTTT
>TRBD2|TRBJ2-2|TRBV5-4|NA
CASSLKREFDTGELFF
TGTGCCAGCAGCTTGAAGCGGGAGTTTGACACCGGGGAGCTGTTTTTT
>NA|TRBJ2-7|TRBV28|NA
CASSTHGTFYEQYF
TGTGCCAGCAGCACCCACGGGACTTTCTACGAGCAGTACTTC
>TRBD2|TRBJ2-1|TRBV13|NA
CASSFGTSGRGEQFF
TGTGCCAGCAGCTTCGGGACTAGCGGGAGGGGTGAGCAGTTCTTC
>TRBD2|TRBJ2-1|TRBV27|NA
CASQRTSGNNEQFF
TGTGCCAGCCAACGGACTAGCGGGAACAATGAGCAGTTCTTC
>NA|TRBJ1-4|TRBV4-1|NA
CASSQAPGAKSEKLFF
TGCGCCAGCAGCCAAGCCCCGGGGGCGAAGTCTGAAAAACTGTTTTTT
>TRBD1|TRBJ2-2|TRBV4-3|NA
CASSQEAGTVMMNTGELFF
TGCGCCAGCAGCCAAGAAGCCGGGACAGTGATGATGAACACCGGGGAGCTGTTTTTT
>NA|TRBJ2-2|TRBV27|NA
CASSLLAGLATGELFF
TGTGCCAGCAGTTTATTGGCAGGGTTGGCTACCGGGGAGCTGTTTTTT
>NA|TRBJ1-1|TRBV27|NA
CASSLSGPFTEAFF
TGTGCCAGCAGTTTATCAGGGCCCTTCACTGAAGCTTTCTTT
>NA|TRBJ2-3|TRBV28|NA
CASNQRDFDTDTQYF
TGTGCCAGCAATCAACGGGACTTCGACACAGATACGCAGTATTTT
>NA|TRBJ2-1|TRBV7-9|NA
CASSAESNDEQFF
TGTGCCAGCAGCGCCGAGAGTAACGATGAGCAGTTCTTC
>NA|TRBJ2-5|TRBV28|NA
CASSMGNRPKETQYF
TGTGCCAGCAGTATGGGGAATAGGCCAAAAGAGACCCAGTACTTC
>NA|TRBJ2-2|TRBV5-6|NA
CASKIWGRPGELFF
TGTGCCAGCAAGATTTGGGGCCGACCCGGGGAGCTGTTTTTT
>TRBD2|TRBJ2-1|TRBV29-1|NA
CSVRLAGAKGQFF
TGCAGCGTTAGACTAGCGGGGGCTAAGGGGCAGTTCTTC
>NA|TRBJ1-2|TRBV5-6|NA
CASSLTPGNGYTF
TGTGCCAGCAGCTTGACGCCAGGGAATGGCTACACCTTC
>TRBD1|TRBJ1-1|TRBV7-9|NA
CASIPGQGGDMNTEAFF
TGTGCCAGCATCCCGGGACAGGGGGGCGACATGAACACTGAAGCTTTCTTT
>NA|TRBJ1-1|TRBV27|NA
CASSSPHRDLEAFF
TGTGCCAGCAGTTCCCCCCACAGGGATCTTGAAGCTTTCTTT
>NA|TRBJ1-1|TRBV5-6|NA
CASSFLGGAGNTEAFF
TGTGCCAGCAGCTTCTTGGGGGGCGCGGGGAACACTGAAGCTTTCTTT
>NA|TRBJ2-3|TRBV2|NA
CASRPGTYTDTQYF
TGTGCCAGCAGACCCGGGACTTACACAGATACGCAGTATTTT
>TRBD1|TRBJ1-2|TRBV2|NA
CASSDRGRLLYGYTF
TGTGCCAGCAGTGATAGGGGGCGCCTTTTGTATGGCTACACCTTC
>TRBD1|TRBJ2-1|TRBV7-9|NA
CASSGPGTGGRNEQFF
TGTGCCAGCAGCGGCCCCGGGACAGGGGGCCGCAATGAGCAGTTCTTC
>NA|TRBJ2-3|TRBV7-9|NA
CASSGLGTDTQYF
TGTGCCAGCAGCGGATTAGGCACAGATACGCAGTATTTT
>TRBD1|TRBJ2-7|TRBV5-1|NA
CASSPGADREYEQYF
TGCGCCAGCAGCCCCGGGGCGGACAGGGAATACGAGCAGTACTTC
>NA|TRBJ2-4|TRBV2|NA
CASSGQLAKNIQYF
TGTGCCAGCAGTGGGCAGCTAGCCAAAAACATTCAGTACTTC
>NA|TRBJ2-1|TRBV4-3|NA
CASSREGGGDEQFF
TGCGCCAGCAGCCGCGAGGGAGGGGGTGATGAGCAGTTCTTC
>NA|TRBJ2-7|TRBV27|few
CASSFAAAVSYEQYF
TGTGCCAGCAGTTTCGCGGCAGCAGTATCCTACGAGCAGTACTTC
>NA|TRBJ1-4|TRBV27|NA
CASSYREELFF
TGTGCCAGCAGTTACAGGGAAGAGCTGTTTTTT
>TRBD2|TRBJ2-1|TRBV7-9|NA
CASSSGGLVAGVEFF
TGTGCCAGCAGCTCGGGGGGCCTGGTAGCGGGAGTCGAGTTCTTC
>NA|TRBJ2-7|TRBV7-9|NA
CASTPLDGSYEQYF
TGTGCCAGCACCCCCCTCGACGGTTCCTACGAGCAGTACTTC